A selection of T cell receptor beta chains follows, all from one sample in a study of long-term antiretroviral therapy in people with HIV. Assay used: immunoSEQ multiplex PCR; TCRdb lists only in-frame clones, some missing. The sample includes tens of thousands of clones, less than 90% of them seen just once. Sequenced here: unsorted PBMCs, sampled 0.4 years after starting antiretroviral therapy. Receptors originate from a man aged 45-65 years with HIV. The CDR3 runs from the conserved cysteine through the conserved F or W.

v_gene: TRBV28
CDR3aa: CASSLNPGLAADTQYF

v_gene: TRBV2
CDR3aa: CASSTGRGGNDNEQFF

v_gene: TRBV7-3
CDR3aa: CASSPSLRTEAFF

v_gene: TRBV7-9
CDR3aa: CASRGTGGSYEQYF

v_gene: TRBV19
CDR3aa: CASSPGLLEAFF

v_gene: TRBV29-1
CDR3aa: CSGATTVSTDTQYF

v_gene: TRBV7-2
CDR3aa: CASSLDGGVGAFF

v_gene: TRBV5-1
CDR3aa: CASSLVAGGHNEQFF

v_gene: TRBV6-1
CDR3aa: CAIGMGVDTQYF

v_gene: TRBV6-1
CDR3aa: CASRRQIPHEQYF

v_gene: TRBV28
CDR3aa: CASSFSFPGGEAFF

v_gene: TRBV6-5
CDR3aa: CASQKEVRDSYGYTF

v_gene: TRBV28
CDR3aa: CASSFTSGLGDTGELFF

v_gene: TRBV2
CDR3aa: CASRASGSPQETQYF

v_gene: TRBV2
CDR3aa: CASGTGKLNTEAFF

v_gene: TRBV5-6
CDR3aa: CASSLQGFQPQHF

v_gene: TRBV6-6
CDR3aa: CASSPTSYEQYF

v_gene: TRBV4-1
CDR3aa: CASSQEGGTGGSNYGYTF

v_gene: TRBV13
CDR3aa: CASSSGHLNTEAFF

v_gene: TRBV11-2
CDR3aa: CASSLDRVREQYF

v_gene: TRBV6-5
CDR3aa: CASSYTQGTYEQYF

v_gene: TRBV19
CDR3aa: CASNDPGQGVWGANVLTF

v_gene: TRBV6-5
CDR3aa: CASSYTPRGTEAFF

v_gene: TRBV27
CDR3aa: CASSLSGQGAETGTQYF

v_gene: TRBV7-3
CDR3aa: CASSLLVGEKLFF

v_gene: TRBV28
CDR3aa: CASRRQGAAGANVLTF

v_gene: TRBV14
CDR3aa: CASSQVAQPNTEAFF

v_gene: TRBV9
CDR3aa: CASSVEGSLRTEAFF

v_gene: TRBV5-8
CDR3aa: CASSLGLAGGERETQYF

v_gene: TRBV27
CDR3aa: CASSPGTGVAFF

v_gene: TRBV10-3
CDR3aa: CATSFQGAEKLFF

v_gene: TRBV13
CDR3aa: CASSLRRGRGTGELFF

v_gene: TRBV10-2
CDR3aa: CASTDSNNSPLHF

v_gene: TRBV7-9
CDR3aa: CASSSYRVTNEKLFF

v_gene: TRBV9
CDR3aa: CASSPTYRNTEAFF

v_gene: TRBV5-1
CDR3aa: CASSLGLAGSTDTQYF

v_gene: TRBV18
CDR3aa: CASSPRLGETQYF

v_gene: TRBV12-2
CDR3aa: CASRQLEIYGYTF

v_gene: TRBV2
CDR3aa: CASSDRGSNQPQHF

v_gene: TRBV7-3
CDR3aa: CASSSQPRDTQYF

v_gene: TRBV6-1
CDR3aa: CASSDEGPPSPLHF

v_gene: TRBV7-2
CDR3aa: CASSLKAGGTGELFF